This TCR beta chain was captured by sequencing in a study of T cell responses to AZD1222 COVID-19 vaccine. Study observations and caveats: A mostly white British donor set with more females was recruited, and clonal diversity was possibly underestimated. It was only after the peak T cell response that any repertoires were sampled. Unmutated variant regions are reportedly targeted by nearly half of spike-specific TCRs.

Remarks on this clone: The target antigen is unknown.

Data came from immunoSEQ multiplex PCR; TCRdb stores just in-frame clones and leaves some out. The table records about 31,000 clones, 88% of them present only once. CDR3 length: 14 residues. Germline V gene lookup returns CDR1 SGHVS and CDR2 FQNEAQ. V was pared by 2 bases and J by 5 bases, with 12 bases between. The gene calls are TRBV7-8 and TRBJ1-2; D perhaps matches TRBD1 (6 bases). The sequence was obtained from an adult who received the AZD1222 COVID-19 vaccine. The sample was peripheral blood, taken 28 days after the second AZD1222 dose. CDR3 loop: CASSLLAQGYGYTF. DNA of the CDR3: TGTGCCAGCAGCTTATTAGCTCAGGGGTATGGCTACACCTTC.